A selection of T cell receptor beta chains follows, all from one sample in a study of T cells after yellow fever vaccination. TCRdb itself ran the 5' RACE reads through MiXCR, one entry per CDR3 protein. The profile shows 110,000 or so distinct CDR3 sequences, about 6.8% of them singletons. This specimen consisted of CD4+ T cells sorted from PBMCs, obtained around 45 days after the first yellow fever vaccination. Receptors were obtained from a man aged 18 to 35 who received the YFV17D yellow fever vaccine. CDR3s include the opening cysteine and the closing phenylalanine or tryptophan. A D gene is named only where the DNA matches it firmly. Rows give clone size only sometimes, using once, few, many, or a class for an expanded clone.

size: many; J: TRBJ2-1; D: NA; V: TRBV5-1; DNA: TGCGCCAGCAGCTTGGGAGGCGGAAGGAATGAGCAGTTCTTC; CDR3: CASSLGGGRNEQFF
size: many; J: TRBJ2-5; D: NA; V: TRBV7-2; DNA: TGTGCCAGCAGCTTAGAGGGCAGAAGAAGACGAGAGACCCAGTACTTC; CDR3: CASSLEGRRRRETQYF
size: many; J: TRBJ2-3; D: TRBD2; V: TRBV20-1; DNA: TGCAGTGCTCGATTTCTAGCGGGGGAAGATACGCAGTATTTT; CDR3: CSARFLAGEDTQYF
size: few; J: TRBJ2-3; D: TRBD2; V: TRBV20-1; DNA: TGCAGTGCCCTACCGGGACTAGCGGGGGGCACCACAGATACGCAGTATTTT; CDR3: CSALPGLAGGTTDTQYF
size: many; J: TRBJ2-2; D: NA; V: TRBV5-1; DNA: TGCGCCAGCAGCTTGAGGCGTTTGAACACCGGGGAGCTGTTTTTT; CDR3: CASSLRRLNTGELFF
size: many; J: TRBJ2-1; D: NA; V: TRBV7-2; DNA: TGTGCCAGCAGCCCCCAGACAGGTCTTGGGAATGAGCAGTTCTTC; CDR3: CASSPQTGLGNEQFF
size: many; J: TRBJ2-3; D: NA; V: TRBV20-1; DNA: TGCAGTGCTCTGAAGCGGAGCACAGATACGCAGTATTTT; CDR3: CSALKRSTDTQYF
size: NA; J: TRBJ2-3; D: NA; V: TRBV18; DNA: TGTGCCAGCTCACCTTTCGCGCAGGGTGTAACAGATACGCAGTATTTT; CDR3: CASSPFAQGVTDTQYF
size: many; J: TRBJ2-7; D: NA; V: TRBV20-1; DNA: TGCAGTGCACGATCTTCGGGTGGGAGTGGAGAGCAGTACTTC; CDR3: CSARSSGGSGEQYF
size: many; J: TRBJ2-1; D: NA; V: TRBV10-3; DNA: TGTGCCATCAGGTCTAGCGTGGGTGAGCAGTTCTTC; CDR3: CAIRSSVGEQFF
size: many; J: TRBJ1-5; D: NA; V: TRBV12-3/TRBV12-4; DNA: TGTGCCAGCAGTCTTACCGGGGGTAGCAATCAGCCCCAGCATTTT; CDR3: CASSLTGGSNQPQHF
size: many; J: TRBJ2-5; D: NA; V: TRBV4-2; DNA: TGTGCCAGCAGCCAAGGTGGGACCCAAGAGACCCAGTACTTC; CDR3: CASSQGGTQETQYF
size: many; J: TRBJ2-5; D: NA; V: TRBV24-1; DNA: TGTGCCACCAGTGATCCCGGGGCCCAAGAGACCCAGTACTTC; CDR3: CATSDPGAQETQYF
size: NA; J: TRBJ1-1; D: TRBD1; V: TRBV5-1; DNA: TGCGCCAGCAGCGTCCGGACAGGCCTGAACACTGAAGCTTTCTTT; CDR3: CASSVRTGLNTEAFF
size: many; J: TRBJ2-1; D: NA; V: TRBV19; DNA: TGTGCCAGTAGTATAGGGGGGGACAATGAGCAGTTCTTC; CDR3: CASSIGGDNEQFF
size: many; J: TRBJ2-1; D: TRBD1; V: TRBV7-2; DNA: TGTGCCAGCAGCTATACAGGGGTCGAAGGGAAGCAGTTCTTC; CDR3: CASSYTGVEGKQFF
size: many; J: TRBJ1-1; D: TRBD1; V: TRBV6-5; DNA: TGTGCCAGCAGTTACGGTCGGACAGGTGAAGCTTTCTTT; CDR3: CASSYGRTGEAFF
size: many; J: TRBJ2-5; D: NA; V: TRBV5-1; DNA: TGCGCCAGCAGCTTGGAATGGGGAGCAGAGACCCAGTACTTC; CDR3: CASSLEWGAETQYF
size: NA; J: TRBJ2-3; D: NA; V: TRBV7-9; DNA: TGTGCCAGCAGCTCCAGTATGGGGCGCACAGATACGCAGTATTTT; CDR3: CASSSSMGRTDTQYF
size: few; J: TRBJ1-6; D: NA; V: TRBV7-9; DNA: TGTGCCAGCAGCTTAAGGGAGGCTTCACCCCTCCACTTT; CDR3: CASSLREASPLHF